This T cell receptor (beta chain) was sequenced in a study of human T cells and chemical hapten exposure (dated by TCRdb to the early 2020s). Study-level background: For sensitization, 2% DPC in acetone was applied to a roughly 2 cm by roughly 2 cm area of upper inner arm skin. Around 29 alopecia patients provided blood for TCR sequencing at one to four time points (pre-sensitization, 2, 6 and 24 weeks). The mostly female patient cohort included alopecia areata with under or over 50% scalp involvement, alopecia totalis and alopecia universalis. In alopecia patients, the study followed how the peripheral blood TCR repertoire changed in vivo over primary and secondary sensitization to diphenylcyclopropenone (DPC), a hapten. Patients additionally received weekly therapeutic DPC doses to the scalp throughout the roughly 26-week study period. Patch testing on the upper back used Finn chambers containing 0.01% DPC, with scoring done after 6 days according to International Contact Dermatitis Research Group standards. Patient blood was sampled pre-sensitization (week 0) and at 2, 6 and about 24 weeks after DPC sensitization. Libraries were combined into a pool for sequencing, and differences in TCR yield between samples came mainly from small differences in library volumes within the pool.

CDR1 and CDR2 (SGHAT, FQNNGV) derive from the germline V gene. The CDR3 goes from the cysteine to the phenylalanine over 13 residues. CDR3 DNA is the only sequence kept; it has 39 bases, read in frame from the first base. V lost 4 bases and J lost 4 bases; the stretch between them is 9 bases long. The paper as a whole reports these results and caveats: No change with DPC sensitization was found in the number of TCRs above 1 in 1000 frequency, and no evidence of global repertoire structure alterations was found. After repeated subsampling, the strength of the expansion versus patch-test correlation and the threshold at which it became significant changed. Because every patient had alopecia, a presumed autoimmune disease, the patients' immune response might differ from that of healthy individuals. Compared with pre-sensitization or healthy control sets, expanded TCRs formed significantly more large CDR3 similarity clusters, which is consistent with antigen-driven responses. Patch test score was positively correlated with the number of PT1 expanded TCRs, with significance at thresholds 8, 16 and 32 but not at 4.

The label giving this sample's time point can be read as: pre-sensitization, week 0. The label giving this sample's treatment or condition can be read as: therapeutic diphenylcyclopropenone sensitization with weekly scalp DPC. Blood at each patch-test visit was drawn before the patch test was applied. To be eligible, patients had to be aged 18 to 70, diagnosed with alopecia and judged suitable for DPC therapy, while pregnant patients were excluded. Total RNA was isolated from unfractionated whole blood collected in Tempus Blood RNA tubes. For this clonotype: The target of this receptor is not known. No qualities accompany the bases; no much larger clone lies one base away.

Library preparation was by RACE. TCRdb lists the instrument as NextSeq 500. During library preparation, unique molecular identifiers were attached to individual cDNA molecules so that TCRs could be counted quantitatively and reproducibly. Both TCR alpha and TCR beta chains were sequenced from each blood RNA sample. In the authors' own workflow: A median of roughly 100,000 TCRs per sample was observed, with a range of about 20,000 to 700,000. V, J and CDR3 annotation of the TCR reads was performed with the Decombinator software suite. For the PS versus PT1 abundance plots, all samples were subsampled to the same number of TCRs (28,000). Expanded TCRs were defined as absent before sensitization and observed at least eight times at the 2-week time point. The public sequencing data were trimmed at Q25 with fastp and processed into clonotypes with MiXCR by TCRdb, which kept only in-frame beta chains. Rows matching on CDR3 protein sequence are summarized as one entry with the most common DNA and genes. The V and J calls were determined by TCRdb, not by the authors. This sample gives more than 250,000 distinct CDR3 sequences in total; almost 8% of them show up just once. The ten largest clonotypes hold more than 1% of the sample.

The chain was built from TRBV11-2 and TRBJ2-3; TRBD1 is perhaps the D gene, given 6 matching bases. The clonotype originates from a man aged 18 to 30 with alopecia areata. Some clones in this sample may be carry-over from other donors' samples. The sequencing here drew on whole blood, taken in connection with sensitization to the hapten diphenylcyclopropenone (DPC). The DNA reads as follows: TGTGCCAGCAGCTACAGGGTTTCAGATACGCAGTATTTT. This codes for CASSYRVSDTQYF.